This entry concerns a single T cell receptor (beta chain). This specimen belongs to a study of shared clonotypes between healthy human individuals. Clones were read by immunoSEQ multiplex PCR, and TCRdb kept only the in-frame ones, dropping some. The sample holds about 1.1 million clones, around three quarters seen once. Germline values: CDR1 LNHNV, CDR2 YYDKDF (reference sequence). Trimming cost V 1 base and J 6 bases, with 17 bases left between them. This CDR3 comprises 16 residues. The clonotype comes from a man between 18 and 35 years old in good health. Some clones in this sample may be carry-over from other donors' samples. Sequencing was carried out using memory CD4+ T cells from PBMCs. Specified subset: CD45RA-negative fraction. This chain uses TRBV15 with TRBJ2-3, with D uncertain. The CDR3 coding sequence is TGTGCCACCAGCAGAGTGGGCCAGCTGGGGTACGATACGCAGTATTTT. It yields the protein CATSRVGQLGYDTQYF.